The 14 T cell receptor beta chains given below trace back to one sample, sequenced in a study of T cells in women clearing cervical HPV infection. Generated by immunoSEQ multiplex PCR, the TCRdb table keeps only in-frame clones and is missing some. The sample data list 25,000 to 30,000 clones. The sequenced sample was blood buffy coat. These receptors came from a woman aged 18-70 years with a cervical HPV16 infection that either progressed to CIN3+ or cleared (not recorded which).

The CDR3 here is CASSARPRDRVHEQFF. The sequenced part of the CDR3 DNA is TGCGCCAGCAGCGCGCGACCACGGGACAGGGTCCATGAG. The chain employs TRBV5-1 and TRBJ2-1; TRBD1 agrees at 9 bases. Sequencing ends 3 residues short of the CDR3 end; the germline J gene provides the rest. V gave up 4 bases and J gave up 8 bases; unmatched junction bases: 13. The CDR3 extends over 16 amino acids. Germline V CDR1 and CDR2: SGHRS, YFSETQ.

As concerns this clone: The read finishes 3 residues shy of the CDR3 end, and the germline J gene is used to complete it. This chain connects TRBV5-1 to TRBJ2-7; TRBD2 aligns across 13 bases. V gave up 4 bases and J gave up 6 bases; unmatched junction bases: 13. The germline CDR1 and CDR2 sequences are SGHRS and YFSETQ. The CDR3 runs 17 residues. This CDR3 is CASSDTLRTSGSGEQYF. The sequenced CDR3 bases are TGCGCCAGCAGCGATACACTGAGGACTAGCGGGAGCGGCGAG.

On this clone: Read sequence stops 3 residues before the CDR3 end, and the germline J gene provides the missing end. The V call is TRBV18, the J call TRBJ2-3; D remains ambiguous. CDR1 is KGHSH, CDR2 LQKENI, per germline. The CDR3 consists of 13 residues. Trimming cost V 0 bases and J 5 bases, with 6 bases left between them. This chain's CDR3 is CASSPPAVDTQYF. CDR3 DNA, as far as it was read: TGTGCCAGCTCACCACCTGCGGTAGATACG.

A word on this clone: The read halts 3 residues ahead of the CDR3 end, with the missing end drawn from the germline J gene. J is TRBJ2-7 and V is TRBV7-9; D gene unclear. Germline values: CDR1 SEHNR, CDR2 FQNEAQ (reference sequence). This CDR3 has 15 amino acids. V lost 2 bases and J lost 6, with 17 bases in between. The DNA read from the CDR3 is TGTGCCAGCAGCTTATATAGACAAAAAGAAAGCGAG. It encodes CASSLYRQKESE. The CDR3, in full, reads CASSLYRQKESEQYF.

In regard to this clone: The sequenced fragment ends 3 residues before the CDR3 boundary, so the rest is inferred from the germline J gene. The chain couples TRBV18 to TRBJ2-1; a weak D match, TRBD1 (6 bases). Deletions cut 3 bases from V and 4 bases from J, with 13 bases between. This CDR3 region has 15 residues. The germline CDR1 and CDR2 sequences are KGHSH and LQKENI. The sequenced CDR3 bases are TGTGCCAGCTCACCTACCGGGACACCGTACAATGAG. The encoded protein is CASSPTGTPYNE. In full, the CDR3 reads CASSPTGTPYNEQFF.

Comment on this clone: The sequence runs out 3 residues before the end of the CDR3; the remainder is reconstructed from the germline J gene. V gene TRBV18 combines with J gene TRBJ2-7; D may be TRBD1 (5 bases). The CDR3 contains 14 residues. Germline V gives CDR1 KGHSH, CDR2 LQKENI. V dropped 6 bases and J dropped 2 bases, with 14 bases sitting between them. CDR3 bases read: TGTGCCAGCTCGAAGGGGCAGACCACCTACGAG. This translates into CASSKGQTTYE. From start to end, the CDR3 is CASSKGQTTYEQYF. Full variable domain (missing parts from reference TRBV18 and TRBJ2-7): NAGVMQNPRHLVRRRGQEARLRCSPMKGHSHVYWYRQLPEEGLKFMVYLQKENIIDESGMPKERFSAEFPKEGPSILRIQQVVRGDSAAYFCASSKGQTTYEQYFGPGTRLTVT.

In the case of this clone: From the germline J gene comes the end of the CDR3, since the read stops 3 residues before it. The chain is built from TRBV7-2 and TRBJ2-5; 8 bases match TRBD2. CDR1 is SGHTA, CDR2 FQGNSA, per germline. The CDR3 contains 15 residues. Trimming took 5 bases from V and 1 from J; bases not matched to a gene: 6. The CDR3 sequence is CASSLPLAGQETQYF. Incomplete CDR3 DNA: TGTGCCAGCAGCCTTCCCCTAGCGGGCCAAGAGACC.

A note on this clone: Read coverage stops 3 residues before the CDR3 terminus; the germline J gene supplies the remainder. J is TRBJ1-1 and V is TRBV6-2 or TRBV6-3, with D unresolved. Germline V gene lookup returns CDR1 MNHEY and CDR2 SVGEGT. Trimming took 2 bases from V and 5 from J, leaving 12 bases between them. This CDR3 has 14 residues. Partial CDR3 DNA: TGTGCCAGCAGTTACGTCTTCTTGGCAACTGAA. Translation gives CASSYVFLATE. The entire CDR3 protein is CASSYVFLATEAFF.

With regard to this clone: Read coverage stops 3 residues before the CDR3 terminus; the germline J gene supplies the remainder. This chain connects TRBV20-1 to TRBJ1-1; D unresolved. The CDR3 has 15 residues. The V gene lost 2 bases and the J gene lost 0 bases, with 13 bases spanning the gap. CDR1 is DFQATT, CDR2 SNEGSKA, per germline (reference sequence). The part of the CDR3 DNA that was read is TGCAGTGCTAGACCCCTCGGGTTTATGAACACTGAA. Its translation is CSARPLGFMNTE. The full CDR3 is CSARPLGFMNTEAFF.

With regard to this clone: The CDR3 goes on 3 residues after the read ends, and that part is filled in from the germline J gene. The chain is built from TRBV2 and TRBJ2-6; D is ambiguous. The CDR3 spans 13 residues. Germline V lookup: CDR1 SNHLY, CDR2 FYNNEI. V was cut by 7 bases and J by 3 bases, with 7 bases left in between. CDR3 bases read: TGTGCCAGCAAAGGGCATGGGGCCAACGTC. It is translated as CASKGHGANV. The whole CDR3 region reads CASKGHGANVLTF.

As for this clone: The read finishes 3 residues shy of the CDR3 end, and the germline J gene is used to complete it. Other DNA sequences in the same sample also yield this CDR3. V usage is TRBV5-1 and J usage is TRBJ1-3, with D uncertain. V was clipped by 2 bases and J by 0 bases, with 9 bases between them. Germline V gives CDR1 SGHRS, CDR2 YFSETQ. The CDR3 contains 15 residues. The CDR3 DNA, read in part, is TGCGCCAGCAGCTTCGAGGGCTTCTCTGGAAACACC. It translates to CASSFEGFSGNT. The entire CDR3 protein reads CASSFEGFSGNTIYF. Combining the CDR3 with reference TRBV5-1 and TRBJ1-3 gives the whole variable domain KAGVTQTPRYLIKTRGQQVTLSCSPISGHRSVSWYQQTPGQGLQFLFEYFSETQRNKGNFPGRFSGRQFSNSRSEMNVSTLELGDSALYLCASSFEGFSGNTIYFGEGSWLTVV.

Of note for this clone: The read ends 3 residues before the CDR3 terminus; that terminus is restored from the germline J gene. The chain is built from TRBV2 and TRBJ1-1; D unclear. The CDR3 runs 14 residues. The V gene's germline CDR1 is SNHLY and CDR2 FYNNEI. V lost 1 base and J lost 0, with 6 bases in between. This chain's CDR3 is CASSEGQMNTEAFF. Partial CDR3 DNA: TGTGCCAGCAGTGAAGGGCAGATGAACACTGAA.

To note about this clone: The read gets to within 3 residues of the CDR3 end, and the germline J gene fills in the rest. The rearrangement joins TRBV2 to TRBJ1-6; TRBD1 is a possible D gene (6 bases). The CDR3 is 14 residues long. The V gene lost 4 bases and the J gene lost 10 bases, with 14 bases spanning the gap. CDR1 is SNHLY, CDR2 FYNNEI, per germline. The covered CDR3 bases are TGTGCCAGCAGTGCCAGGGGCGCAAGGTCACCC. This sequence encodes CASSARGARSP. The full CDR3 reads CASSARGARSPLHF.

Comments on this clone: From the germline J gene comes the end of the CDR3, since the read stops 3 residues before it. The chain uses TRBV5-1 and TRBJ2-6, with 10 positions matching TRBD1. The CDR3 length is 20 residues. Per the germline V gene, CDR1 is SGHRS and CDR2 is YFSETQ. Losses at the gene ends were 5 bases for V and 2 bases for J; bases not matched to a gene: 16. This CDR3 is CASRLRGATGGAAGANVLTF. CDR3 DNA, as far as it was read: TGCGCCAGCAGACTCCGAGGGGCGACAGGGGGCGCGGCTGGGGCCAACGTC.